The subject of this entry is one T cell receptor (beta chain). The antigen is undetermined. This sample was taken from a study of blood T cells in healthy people across ages. Findings of the study overall: Older age coincided with a roughly linear decline in TCR beta diversity per million T cells.

A second PCR of roughly 7 to 11 cycles used a sample-barcoded 5' primer and a J-beta primer mix. TCRdb redid the calling of the 5' RACE reads with MiXCR, one entry per CDR3 protein. Of some 1,000,000 distinct CDR3 sequences in the sample, about 23% are singletons; the top ten hold around 0.75%. RNA extraction gave at least 5.5 micrograms of total RNA per sample. This CDR3 is built from 18 residues. The V gene lost 0 bases and the J gene lost 2 bases, with 19 bases spanning the gap. CDR1 is SGHRS, CDR2 YFSETQ, per germline. The same sample was also used in a study of T cells of mothers and their children. This second study says: Per child, 2.5 million to 3.5 million TCR beta CDR3 reads were obtained, against over 9 million per mother. Pairs that are related and pairs that are unrelated have TCR recombination output shaped similarly by thymic selection.

The specimen was blood. This chain links TRBV5-1 with TRBJ2-3; D is tentatively TRBD1 or TRBD2 (5 bases each). The TCR originated in a girl aged 2 to 9 in good health. The CDR3 reads CASSLAGTRGATTDTQYF. For the CDR3, the DNA is TGCGCCAGCAGCTTGGCCGGAACAAGAGGGGCTACCACAGATACGCAGTATTTT.